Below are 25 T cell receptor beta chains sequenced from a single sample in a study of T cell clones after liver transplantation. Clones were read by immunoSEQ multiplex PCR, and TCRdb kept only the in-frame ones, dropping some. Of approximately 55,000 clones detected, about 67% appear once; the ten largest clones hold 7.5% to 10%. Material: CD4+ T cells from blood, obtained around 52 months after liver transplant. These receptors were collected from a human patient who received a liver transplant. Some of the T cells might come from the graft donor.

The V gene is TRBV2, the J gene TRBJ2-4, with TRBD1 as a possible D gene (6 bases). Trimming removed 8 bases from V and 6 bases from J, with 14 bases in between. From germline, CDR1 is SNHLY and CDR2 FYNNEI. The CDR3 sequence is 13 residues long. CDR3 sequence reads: CASGELRGNIQYF. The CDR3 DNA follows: TGTGCCAGCGGGGAACTCAGGGGAAACATTCAGTACTTC.

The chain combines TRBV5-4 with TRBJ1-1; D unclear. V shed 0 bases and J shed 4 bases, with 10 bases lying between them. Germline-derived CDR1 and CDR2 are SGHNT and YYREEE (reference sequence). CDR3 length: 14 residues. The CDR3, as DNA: TGTGCCAGCAGCTTGGAGGGTACCGCCACTGAAGCTTTCTTT. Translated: CASSLEGTATEAFF.

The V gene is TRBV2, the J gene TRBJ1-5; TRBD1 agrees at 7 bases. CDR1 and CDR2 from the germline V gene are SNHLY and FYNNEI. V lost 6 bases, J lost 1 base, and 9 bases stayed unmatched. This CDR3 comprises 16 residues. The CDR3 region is CASRQATGTSNQPQHF. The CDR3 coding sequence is TGTGCCAGCAGGCAAGCGACAGGGACGAGCAATCAGCCCCAGCATTTT.

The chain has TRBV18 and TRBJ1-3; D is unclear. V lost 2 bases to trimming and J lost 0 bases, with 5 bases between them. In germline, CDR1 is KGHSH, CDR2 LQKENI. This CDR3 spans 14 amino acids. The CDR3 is CASSPAGSGNTIYF. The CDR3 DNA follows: TGTGCCAGCTCACCAGCCGGCTCTGGAAACACCATATATTTT.

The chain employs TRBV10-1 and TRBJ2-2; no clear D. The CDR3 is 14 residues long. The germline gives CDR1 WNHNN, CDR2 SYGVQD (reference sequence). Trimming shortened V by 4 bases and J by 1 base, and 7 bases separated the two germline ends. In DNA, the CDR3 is TGCGCCAGCAGTGCGGCGCAGAACACCGGGGAGCTGTTTTTT. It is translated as CASSAAQNTGELFF.

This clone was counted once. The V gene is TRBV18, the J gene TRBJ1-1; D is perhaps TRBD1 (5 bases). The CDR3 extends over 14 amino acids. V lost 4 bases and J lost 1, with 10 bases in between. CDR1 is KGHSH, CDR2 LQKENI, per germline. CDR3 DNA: TGTGCCAGCTCACGGGGCACAACGAACACTGAAGCTTTCTTT. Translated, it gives CASSRGTTNTEAFF.

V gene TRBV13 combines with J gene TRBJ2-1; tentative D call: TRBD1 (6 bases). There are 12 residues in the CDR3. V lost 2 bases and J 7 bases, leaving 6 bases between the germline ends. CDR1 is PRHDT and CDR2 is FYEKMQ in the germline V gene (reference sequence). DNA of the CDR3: TGTGCCAGCAGCTTAAGGGGGAATGAGCAGTTCTTC. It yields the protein CASSLRGNEQFF.

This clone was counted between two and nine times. CDR3 sequence: CASRVGTPQETQYF. As DNA, the CDR3 is TGTGCCAGCAGGGTAGGGACACCCCAAGAGACCCAGTACTTC. The chain carries TRBV28 and TRBJ2-5; D may be TRBD1 (6 bases). Trimming left V 6 bases short and J 1 base short, with 12 bases between. The CDR3 runs to 14 residues. CDR1 and CDR2 (germline): MDHEN, SYDVKM.

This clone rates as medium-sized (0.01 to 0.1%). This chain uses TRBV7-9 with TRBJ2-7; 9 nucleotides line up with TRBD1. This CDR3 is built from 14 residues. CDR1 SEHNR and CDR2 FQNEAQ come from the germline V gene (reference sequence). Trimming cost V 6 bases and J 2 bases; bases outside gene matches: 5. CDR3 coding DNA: TGTGCCAGCAGTATAACAGGGGGCGCCTACGAGCAGTACTTC. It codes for CASSITGGAYEQYF.

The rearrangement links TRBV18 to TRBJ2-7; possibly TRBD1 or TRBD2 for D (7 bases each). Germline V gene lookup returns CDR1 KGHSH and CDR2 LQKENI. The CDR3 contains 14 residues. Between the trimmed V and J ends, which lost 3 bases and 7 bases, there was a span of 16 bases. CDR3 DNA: TGTGCCAGCTCACCGGGAGGGCGACAGGGAGAGCAGTACTTC. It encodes CASSPGGRQGEQYF.

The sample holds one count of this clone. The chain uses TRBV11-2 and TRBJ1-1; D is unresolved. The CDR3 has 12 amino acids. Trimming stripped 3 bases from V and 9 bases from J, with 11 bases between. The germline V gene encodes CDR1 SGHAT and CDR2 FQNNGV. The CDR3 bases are TGTGCCAGCAGCTTCCGGGAGGCTAAAGCTTTCTTT. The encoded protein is CASSFREAKAFF.

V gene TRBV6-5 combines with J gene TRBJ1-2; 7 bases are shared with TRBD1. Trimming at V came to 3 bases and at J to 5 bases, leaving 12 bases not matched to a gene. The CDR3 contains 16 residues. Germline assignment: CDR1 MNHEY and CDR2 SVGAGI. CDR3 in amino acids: CASSYTVRQGPYGYTF. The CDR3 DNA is TGTGCCAGCAGTTATACGGTTCGACAGGGACCGTATGGCTACACCTTC.

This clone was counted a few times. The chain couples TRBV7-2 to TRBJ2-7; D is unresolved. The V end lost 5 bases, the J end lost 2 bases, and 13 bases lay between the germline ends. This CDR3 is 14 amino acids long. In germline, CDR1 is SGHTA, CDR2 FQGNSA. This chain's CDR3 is CASSHWVTAYEQYF. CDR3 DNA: TGTGCCAGCAGCCATTGGGTAACCGCCTACGAGCAGTACTTC.

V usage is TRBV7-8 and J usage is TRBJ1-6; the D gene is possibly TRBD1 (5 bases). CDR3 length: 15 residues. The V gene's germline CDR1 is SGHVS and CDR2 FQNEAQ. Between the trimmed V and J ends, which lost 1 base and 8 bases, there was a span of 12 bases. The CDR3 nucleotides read TGTGCCAGCAGCTTAGTCGGGCAGGGCGATTCACCCCTCCACTTT. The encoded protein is CASSLVGQGDSPLHF.

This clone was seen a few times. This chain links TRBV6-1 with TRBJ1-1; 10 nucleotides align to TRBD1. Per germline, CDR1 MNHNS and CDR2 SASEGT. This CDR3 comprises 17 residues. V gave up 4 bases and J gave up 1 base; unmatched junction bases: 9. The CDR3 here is CASSGWTGGTANTEAFF. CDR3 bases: TGTGCCAGCAGTGGGTGGACAGGGGGGACAGCGAACACTGAAGCTTTCTTT.

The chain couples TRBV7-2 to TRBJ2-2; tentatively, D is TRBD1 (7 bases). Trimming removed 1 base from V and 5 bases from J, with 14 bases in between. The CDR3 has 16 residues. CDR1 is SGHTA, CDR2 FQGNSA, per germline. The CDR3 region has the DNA TGTGCCAGCAGCTTAGGCAGGGGGAGGCTTACCGGGGAGCTGTTTTTT. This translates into CASSLGRGRLTGELFF.

The CDR3 reads CASSQGGLWETQYF. The CDR3 DNA sequence: TGTGCCAGCAGCCAAGGTGGGCTTTGGGAGACCCAGTACTTC. This chain connects TRBV14 to TRBJ2-5; D not resolved. V dropped 1 base and J dropped 5 bases, with 11 bases sitting between them. Germline V gene data show CDR1 as SGHDN and CDR2 as FVKESK. The CDR3 has 14 residues.

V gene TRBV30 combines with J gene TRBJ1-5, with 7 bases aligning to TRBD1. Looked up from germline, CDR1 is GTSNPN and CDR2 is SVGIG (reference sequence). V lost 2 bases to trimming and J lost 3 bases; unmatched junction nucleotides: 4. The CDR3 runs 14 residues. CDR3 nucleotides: TGTGCCTGGAGTACTGGACAGGTCAATCAGCCCCAGCATTTT. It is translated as CAWSTGQVNQPQHF. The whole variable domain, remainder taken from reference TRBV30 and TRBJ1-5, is SQTIHQWPATLVQPVGSPLSLECTVEGTSNPNLYWYRQAAGRGLQLLFYSVGIGQISSEVPQNLSASRPQDRQFILSSKKLLLSDSGFYLCAWSTGQVNQPQHFGDGTRLSIL.

The CDR3 sequence is CAVGQGAGNEQFF. The CDR3 region has the DNA TGTGCCGTGGGGCAGGGGGCGGGGAATGAGCAGTTCTTC. The rearrangement links TRBV19 to TRBJ2-1, with TRBD1 identical over 8 bases. V shed 11 bases, J shed 7 bases, and the junction held 10 bases outside the gene matches. Germline V gene sequence: CDR1 LNHDA, CDR2 SQIVND (reference sequence). The CDR3 has 13 residues.

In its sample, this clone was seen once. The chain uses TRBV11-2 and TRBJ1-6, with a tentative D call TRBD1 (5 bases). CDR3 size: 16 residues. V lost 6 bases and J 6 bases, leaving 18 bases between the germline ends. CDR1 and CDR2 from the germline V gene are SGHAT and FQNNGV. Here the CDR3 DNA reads TGTGCCAGCAGTAACGCCCCGCGGGGGTTTAATTCACCCCTCCACTTT. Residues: CASSNAPRGFNSPLHF.

CDR3 sequence: CASSPLGRGSAEAFF. Written as DNA, the CDR3 is TGTGCCAGCAGTCCCCTGGGTCGAGGGAGCGCTGAAGCTTTCTTT. This chain links TRBV27 with TRBJ1-1; D gene ambiguous. V dropped 5 bases and J dropped 6 bases, with 19 bases sitting between them. The CDR3 consists of 15 residues. Germline lookup yields CDR1 MNHEY and CDR2 SMNVEV (reference sequence).

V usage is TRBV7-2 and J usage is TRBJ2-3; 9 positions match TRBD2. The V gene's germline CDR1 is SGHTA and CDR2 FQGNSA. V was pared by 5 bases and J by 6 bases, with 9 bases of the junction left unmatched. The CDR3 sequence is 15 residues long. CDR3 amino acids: CASSRSGGGGDTQYF. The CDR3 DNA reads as TGTGCCAGCAGCCGTAGCGGGGGAGGAGGGGATACGCAGTATTTT.

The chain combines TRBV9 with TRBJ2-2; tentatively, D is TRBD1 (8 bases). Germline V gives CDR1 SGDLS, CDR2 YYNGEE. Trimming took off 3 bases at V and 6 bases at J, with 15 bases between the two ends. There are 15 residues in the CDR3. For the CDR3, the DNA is TGTGCCAGCAGCGACTGGACAGGGAGGGCCGGGGAGCTGTTTTTT. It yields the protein CASSDWTGRAGELFF.

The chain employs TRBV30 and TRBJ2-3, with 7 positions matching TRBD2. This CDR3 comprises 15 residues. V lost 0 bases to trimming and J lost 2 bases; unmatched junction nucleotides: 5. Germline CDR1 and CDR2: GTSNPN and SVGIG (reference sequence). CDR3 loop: CAWSVSSGATDTQYF. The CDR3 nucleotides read TGTGCCTGGAGTGTATCGAGCGGGGCCACAGATACGCAGTATTTT. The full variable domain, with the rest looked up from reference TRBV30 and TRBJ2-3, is SQTIHQWPATLVQPVGSPLSLECTVEGTSNPNLYWYRQAAGRGLQLLFYSVGIGQISSEVPQNLSASRPQDRQFILSSKKLLLSDSGFYLCAWSVSSGATDTQYFGPGTRLTVL.

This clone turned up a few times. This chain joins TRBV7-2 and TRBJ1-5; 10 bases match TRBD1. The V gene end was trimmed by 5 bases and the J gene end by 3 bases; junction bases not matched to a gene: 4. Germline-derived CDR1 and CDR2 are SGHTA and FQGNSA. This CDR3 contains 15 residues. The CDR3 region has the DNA TGTGCCAGCAGCGGACAGGGGGGCAACAATCAGCCCCAGCATTTT. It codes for CASSGQGGNNQPQHF.